These T cell receptor beta chains were read from a single sample in a study of T-cell reconstitution after alpha-beta-depleted transplantation in children. One entry per CDR3 protein, called by TCRdb with MiXCR from the PCR reads. The profile shows roughly 100,000 distinct CDR3 sequences, about 6.8% of them singletons. This material consisted of PBMCs, taken before TCRalphabeta/CD19-depleted stem cell transplant. The receptors originated from a boy younger than 10 with acute lymphoblastic leukemia, due to receive a stem cell transplant. CDR3s include the opening cysteine and the closing phenylalanine or tryptophan. A D gene is named only where the DNA matches it firmly. Size values are once, few and many counts, or a class for expanded clones, and some rows have none.

d_call cdr3_length j_call v_call clone_size cdr3_nt cdr3_aa
- 14 TRBJ2-5 TRBV5-1 many TGCGCCAGCAGCTTACGACAGGCCAAAGAGACCCAGTACTTC CASSLRQAKETQYF
- 12 TRBJ2-7 TRBV28 many TGTGCCAGCAGTACGGGCGACTACGAGCAGTACTTC CASSTGDYEQYF
- 16 TRBJ2-3 TRBV5-1 - TGCGCCAGCAGCTTGGGGGCTAGCCTAGGCACAGATACGCAGTATTTT CASSLGASLGTDTQYF
TRBD2 16 TRBJ2-3 TRBV5-5 many TGTGCCAGCAGCCCGCGGTACGGGGGGGCGACAGATACGCAGTATTTT CASSPRYGGATDTQYF
TRBD1 14 TRBJ2-5 TRBV5-1 few TGCGCCAGCAGCTTAGGGACAGGGTTAGAGACCCAGTACTTC CASSLGTGLETQYF
- 13 TRBJ1-2 TRBV12-3/TRBV12-4 - TGTGCCAGCAGCCACGGGGGAAACTATGGCTACACCTTC CASSHGGNYGYTF
TRBD1 14 TRBJ2-1 TRBV5-1 few TGCGCCAGCAGCTTGAGGCAGGGACAGGGTGAGCAGTTCTTC CASSLRQGQGEQFF
TRBD2 15 TRBJ2-3 TRBV7-6 - TGTGCCAGCAGCCCCCTAGCGGGAGACACAGATACGCAGTATTTT CASSPLAGDTDTQYF
- 14 TRBJ2-3 TRBV20-1 many TGCAGTGGGCTCCTAGCGCGCTCCACAGATACGCAGTATTTT CSGLLARSTDTQYF
- 12 TRBJ1-1 TRBV6-6 many TGTGCCAGCAGCCTTGGACGGCCTGAAGCTTTCTTT CASSLGRPEAFF
TRBD2 14 TRBJ2-5 TRBV25-1 few TGTGCCAGCAGTCCGACTAGCGGGGCAGAGACCCAGTACTTC CASSPTSGAETQYF
TRBD1 16 TRBJ2-2 TRBV3-1 many TGTGCCAGCAGCCAAGACAGGGGGTGGCGGACCGGGGAGCTGTTTTTT CASSQDRGWRTGELFF
TRBD1 12 TRBJ2-7 TRBV20-1 few TGCAGTGCTCAGGGGGCCTCCTACGAGCAGTACTTC CSAQGASYEQYF
- 13 TRBJ2-2 TRBV7-3 - TGTGCCAGCAGCCCTGAAGGTGGGGTGGGGCTGTTTTTT CASSPEGGVGLFF
- 12 TRBJ1-1 TRBV20-1 - TGCAGTGCGGCCAGGAGTCAAACTGAAGCTTTCTTT CSAARSQTEAFF
TRBD1 15 TRBJ1-2 TRBV28 few TGTGCCAGCAGTTTCGCTGACAGGGGAAACTATGGCTACACCTTC CASSFADRGNYGYTF
- 11 TRBJ2-5 TRBV25-1 many TGTGCCAGCAGACTTACAGGAGCCCAGTACTTC CASRLTGAQYF
- 13 TRBJ2-5 TRBV5-1 few TGCGCCAGCAGCCAGCGGGTTGGGCGGACCCAGTACTTC CASSQRVGRTQYF
- 13 TRBJ1-2 TRBV28 few TGTGCCAGCAGTTCGGCGCCACTGTATGGCTACACCTTC CASSSAPLYGYTF
- 15 TRBJ1-3 TRBV6-1 few TGTGCCAGCAGCGCCACAGGGAGCTCTGGAAACACCATATATTTT CASSATGSSGNTIYF
- 12 TRBJ2-7 TRBV2 medium-sized TGTGCCAGCAATACCGGGAGCAACGAGCAGTACTTC CASNTGSNEQYF
TRBD2 14 TRBJ2-7 TRBV6-6 many TGTGCCAGCAAGGGACTAGCGGGGACCTACGAGCAGTACTTC CASKGLAGTYEQYF
TRBD1 14 TRBJ2-7 TRBV7-9 few TGTGCCAGCTTGCTGGGGACAGGGGACTACGAGCAGTACTTC CASLLGTGDYEQYF
- 17 TRBJ2-1 TRBV12-1 - TGTGCCAGCAGCTGGCAGGCGGGGGGGTCCTCCTACAATGAGCAGTTCTTC CASSWQAGGSSYNEQFF
- 16 TRBJ2-2 TRBV12-3/TRBV12-4 many TGTGCCAGCAGTTTAAGGCTGGGAGGGAACACCGGGGAGCTGTTTTTT CASSLRLGGNTGELFF
TRBD1 14 TRBJ1-6 TRBV20-1 - TGCAGTGCTAGAGCAACAGGGGCTAATTCACCCCTCCACTTT CSARATGANSPLHF
TRBD1 16 TRBJ1-1 TRBV11-2 - TGTGCCAGCAGCTTACGTCCCGGGACAGCATACACTGAAGCTTTCTTT CASSLRPGTAYTEAFF
- 14 TRBJ1-2 TRBV10-2 - TGCGCCAGCAGTGAGTCGATTCCGAACTATGGCTACACCTTC CASSESIPNYGYTF
- 14 TRBJ1-2 TRBV20-1 few TGCAGTGCTAGAGGACGGGGTAATCCGGTTGGCTACACCTTC CSARGRGNPVGYTF
- 14 TRBJ2-5 TRBV12-3/TRBV12-4 many TGTGCCAGCAGCCCCGGGCCAAGTCAAGAGACCCAGTACTTC CASSPGPSQETQYF
TRBD1 14 TRBJ1-1 TRBV9 many TGTGCCAGCAGCCTGGGACAGATGAACACTGAAGCTTTCTTT CASSLGQMNTEAFF
- 12 TRBJ2-1 TRBV6-2/TRBV6-3 many TGTGCCAGCAGCAGGGGAGAGGGTGAGCAGTTCTTC CASSRGEGEQFF
- 16 TRBJ1-1 TRBV5-6 - TGTGCCAGCAGCTTGGTTCCCGGGGGCGCGGGCACTGAAGCTTTCTTT CASSLVPGGAGTEAFF
TRBD1 15 TRBJ1-1 TRBV6-1 few TGTGCCAGCAGTCCTCCCCCTACAGGGGCCTCTGAAGCTTTCTTT CASSPPPTGASEAFF
TRBD1 13 TRBJ2-7 TRBV6-2/TRBV6-3 many TGTGCCAGCACAGTGCCTGACAGGGGCGAGCAGTACTTC CASTVPDRGEQYF
TRBD1 16 TRBJ2-2 TRBV5-1 - TGCGCCAGCAGCTTGGCCGGGACAGGGCAGGCCGGGGAGCTGTTTTTT CASSLAGTGQAGELFF
- 18 TRBJ2-7 TRBV6-5 few TGTGCCAGCAGTTACTCGATGATGGTGGGGGGCGCTGGAGGCGAGCAGTACTTC CASSYSMMVGGAGGEQYF
TRBD2 16 TRBJ2-7 TRBV7-6 - TGTGCCAGCAGCCCCGGGACTAGCGGGGGGTTTTACGAGCAGTACTTC CASSPGTSGGFYEQYF
- 16 TRBJ2-1 TRBV6-1 many TGTGCCAGCAGTGACCACGGGACTTTTGCCTACAATGAGCAGTTCTTC CASSDHGTFAYNEQFF
- 12 TRBJ1-1 TRBV20-1 many TGCAGTGCTAGGACCAACCAGGGTGAAGCTTTCTTT CSARTNQGEAFF
TRBD2 18 TRBJ2-1 TRBV4-2 many TGTGCCAGCAGCCAAGTCGCAGGACTAGCGGGGGACTACAATGAGCAGTTCTTC CASSQVAGLAGDYNEQFF
TRBD1 16 TRBJ2-1 TRBV7-9 few TGTGCCAGCAGCTTTGTAGGGGGCCAATCCTACAATGAGCAGTTCTTC CASSFVGGQSYNEQFF
- 13 TRBJ2-7 TRBV2 few TGTGCCAGCAGTGAAAGAGGGGCTTACGAGCAGTACTTC CASSERGAYEQYF
TRBD2 18 TRBJ2-3 TRBV7-9 many TGTGCCAGCAGGTTAAAAAAGCCGGGACTAGCTTACACAGATACGCAGTATTTT CASRLKKPGLAYTDTQYF
- 14 TRBJ1-5 TRBV7-6 many TGTGCCAGCAGCTTAATTACGGGTGATCAGCCCCAGCATTTT CASSLITGDQPQHF
TRBD1 18 TRBJ1-5 TRBV19 - TGTGCCAGTAGTATAGGTGTTCGAGGACAGGGGAGCAATCAGCCCCAGCATTTT CASSIGVRGQGSNQPQHF
TRBD2 16 TRBJ2-7 TRBV10-3 many TGTGCCATCAGTGAACGCATTGGACTAGCGGTTTACGAGCAGTACTTC CAISERIGLAVYEQYF
TRBD2 14 TRBJ2-1 TRBV5-4 - TGTGCCAGCACCCACGACGGGGGGGACAATGAGCAGTTCTTC CASTHDGGDNEQFF
- 21 TRBJ2-1 TRBV21-1 - TGTGCCAGCAGCAAAGGTGTTGCCAATACTAGCGCGGGACGATCCTACAATGAGCAGTTCTTC CASSKGVANTSAGRSYNEQFF
- 15 TRBJ2-3 TRBV13 - TGTGCCAGCAGCTTAGGGGGGCCTCGCACAGATACGCAGTATTTT CASSLGGPRTDTQYF
TRBD1 12 TRBJ2-7 TRBV2 many TGTGCCAGCAGTGGGGACAGTTACGAGCAGTACTTC CASSGDSYEQYF
- 14 TRBJ2-5 TRBV12-3/TRBV12-4 many TGTGCCAGCAGTTTCCCAATAGGGGCGGAGACCCAGTACTTC CASSFPIGAETQYF
TRBD1 15 TRBJ1-6 TRBV20-1 few TGCAGTGCGCATCGACAGGGGAAACATAATTCACCCCTCCACTTT CSAHRQGKHNSPLHF